A selection of T cell receptor beta chains follows, all from one sample in a study of blood T cell repertoires in COVID-19. This table comes from immunoSEQ multiplex PCR, and its TCRdb copy is limited to in-frame clones, with some not included. The table has about 180,000 clones, about 81% seen once. The sequencing input was peripheral blood. The receptors come from an elderly woman with COVID-19, enrolled during active disease. The CDR3 runs from the conserved cysteine through the conserved F or W. A D gene is named only where the DNA matches it firmly. Expanded clones are given a class, and other clones once, few, many or no size at all.

clone size	V gene	D gene	J gene	CDR3 DNA	CDR3 protein
NA	TRBV5-1	NA	TRBJ2-3	TGCGCCAGCAGCTTGGGACTTGACACAGATACGCAGTATTTT	CASSLGLDTDTQYF
once	TRBV10-3	TRBD1	TRBJ1-5	TGTGCCATCAGTGACGGGGACAGGGGGAGCAATCAGCCCCAGCATTTT	CAISDGDRGSNQPQHF
NA	TRBV4-3	NA	TRBJ1-1	TGCGCCAGCAGCCAAGAACGGGGAACAGGGCGAAATACTGAAGCTTTCTTT	CASSQERGTGRNTEAFF
NA	TRBV5-1	TRBD1	TRBJ1-1	TGCGCCAGCAGCTTCGGACAGGGGAACACTGAAGCTTTCTTT	CASSFGQGNTEAFF
NA	TRBV6-5	TRBD1	TRBJ2-5	TGTGCCAGCAGGCCGACAGGGAAAGAGACCCAGTACTTC	CASRPTGKETQYF
NA	TRBV25-1	TRBD2	TRBJ2-7	TGTGCCAGCAGTGAATCGCGCGGGGGGCTCTACGAGCAGTACTTC	CASSESRGGLYEQYF
NA	TRBV19	TRBD1	TRBJ2-7	TGTGCCAGTAGCCGTACCGGGACAGGGGACGACGAGCAGTACTTC	CASSRTGTGDDEQYF
few	TRBV6-5	TRBD1	TRBJ1-2	TGTGCCAGCAGTAAACAGGGGGGAAGGTATGGCTACACCTTC	CASSKQGGRYGYTF
NA	TRBV6-5	TRBD1	TRBJ1-3	TGTGCCAGTCGGACAGGGGCTGGAAACACCATATATTTT	CASRTGAGNTIYF
NA	TRBV7-6	TRBD1	TRBJ1-2	TGTGCCAGCAGCTTAAATCCAGGGGGAAGCGATGGCTACACCTTC	CASSLNPGGSDGYTF
few	TRBV6-5	NA	TRBJ1-1	TGTGCCAGCAGTTACGGGGGGGTGAACACTGAAGCTTTCTTT	CASSYGGVNTEAFF
NA	TRBV29-1	TRBD2	TRBJ2-5	TGCAGCGCACTCGGGACTACTGAGACCCAGTACTTC	CSALGTTETQYF
NA	TRBV7-3	TRBD2	TRBJ2-3	TGTGCCAGCAGCCCAAGGGGCGGGGGGGCCCCAGATACGCAGTATTTT	CASSPRGGGAPDTQYF
NA	TRBV4-1	TRBD2	TRBJ2-7	TGCGCCAGCAGCCAATCAGCGGGAAACTCCTACGAGCAGTACTTC	CASSQSAGNSYEQYF
NA	TRBV18	NA	TRBJ1-1	TGTGCCAGCTCACCCTACAGGGAAGTATGGAACACTGAAGCTTTCTTT	CASSPYREVWNTEAFF
NA	TRBV19	NA	TRBJ2-5	TGTGCCAGTAGTGCGCAACCTAGTAGCGAGACCCAGTACTTC	CASSAQPSSETQYF
few	TRBV11-3	TRBD1	TRBJ2-2	TGTGCCAGCAGCTTAGAACCGGGACAGGGGGCCGGGGAGCTGTTTTTT	CASSLEPGQGAGELFF
NA	TRBV7-8	NA	TRBJ2-5	TGTGCCAGCAGCCTGGACAACCAAGAGACCCAGTACTTC	CASSLDNQETQYF
NA	TRBV9	NA	TRBJ2-1	TGTGCCAGCAGCGACAGGGAAAATGAGCAGTTCTTC	CASSDRENEQFF
NA	TRBV6-2/TRBV6-3	TRBD1	TRBJ1-6	TGTGCCAGCAGTTTTGACCTACAGGGGAGCTCCTATAATTCACCCCTCCACTTT	CASSFDLQGSSYNSPLHF
few	TRBV13	NA	TRBJ2-7	TGTGCCAGCAGCTTAGGCCTAAGGGGACTCCTCGCCTACGAGCAGTACTTC	CASSLGLRGLLAYEQYF
NA	TRBV18	NA	TRBJ2-7	TGTGCCAGCTCACCTCGGGACAACTCCTACGAGCAGTACTTC	CASSPRDNSYEQYF
NA	TRBV10-3	TRBD2	TRBJ2-5	TGTGCCATCAGTGAGTACCCAGCGGGAGTAGGGGAGACCCAGTACTTC	CAISEYPAGVGETQYF
NA	TRBV28	TRBD2	TRBJ2-3	TGTGCCAGCAGTTTTTACGCGACTAGCGGGACAAACACAGATACGCAGTATTTT	CASSFYATSGTNTDTQYF
NA	TRBV2	NA	TRBJ2-7	TGTGCCAGCAGTGGAGGCGGACTCCCCTACGAGCAGTACTTC	CASSGGGLPYEQYF
few	TRBV5-4	NA	TRBJ2-7	TGTGCCAGCAGCTTTGGCCTAGAAATCTCCGAGCAGTACTTC	CASSFGLEISEQYF
once	TRBV19	TRBD1	TRBJ1-5	TGTGCCAGTAGTATCGGGACAGGAAATCAGCCCCAGCATTTT	CASSIGTGNQPQHF
NA	TRBV4-1	TRBD1	TRBJ1-4	TGCGCCAGCAGCCAAGGAAGGGGGCTGGCTAATGAAAAACTGTTTTTT	CASSQGRGLANEKLFF
NA	TRBV7-6	TRBD2	TRBJ2-2	TGTGCCAGCAGCAAGCCTATTAGCGGGAGCCAGGGCACCGGGGAGCTGTTTTTT	CASSKPISGSQGTGELFF
few	TRBV5-1	NA	TRBJ2-3	TGCGCCAGCAGCTTGGGAGGCGGATCTAGCACAGATACGCAGTATTTT	CASSLGGGSSTDTQYF
once	TRBV7-9	TRBD1	TRBJ1-2	TGTGCCAGCAGACGCAGGAAAGTGTTGACAGGGGATTATGGCTACACCTTC	CASRRRKVLTGDYGYTF
NA	TRBV21-1	NA	TRBJ2-4	TGTGCCAGCAGCCCCCACAGGGGCAGCCCAGCCAAAAACATTCAGTACTTC	CASSPHRGSPAKNIQYF
NA	TRBV5-4	TRBD2	TRBJ2-2	TGTGCCAGCAGCTCCCTCGGGGGGACGAACACCGGGGAGCTGTTTTTT	CASSSLGGTNTGELFF